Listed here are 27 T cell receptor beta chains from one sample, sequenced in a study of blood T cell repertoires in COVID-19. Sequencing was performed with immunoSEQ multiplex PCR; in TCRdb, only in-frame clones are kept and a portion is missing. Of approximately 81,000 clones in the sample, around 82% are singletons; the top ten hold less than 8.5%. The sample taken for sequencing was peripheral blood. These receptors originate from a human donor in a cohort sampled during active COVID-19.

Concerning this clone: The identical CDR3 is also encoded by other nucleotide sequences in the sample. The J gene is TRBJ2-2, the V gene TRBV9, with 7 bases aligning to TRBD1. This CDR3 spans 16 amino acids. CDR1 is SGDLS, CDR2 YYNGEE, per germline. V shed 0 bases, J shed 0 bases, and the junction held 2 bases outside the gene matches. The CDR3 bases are TGTGCCAGCAGCGTAGGAGGGGGCCCGAACACCGGGGAGCTGTTTTTT. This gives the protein CASSVGGGPNTGELFF.

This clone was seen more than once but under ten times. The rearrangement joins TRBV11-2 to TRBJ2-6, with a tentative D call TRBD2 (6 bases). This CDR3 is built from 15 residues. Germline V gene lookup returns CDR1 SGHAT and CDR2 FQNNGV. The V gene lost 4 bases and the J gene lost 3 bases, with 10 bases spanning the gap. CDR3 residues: CASSSRGFGANVLTF. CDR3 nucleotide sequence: TGTGCCAGCAGCTCCCGGGGGTTTGGGGCCAACGTCCTGACTTTC.

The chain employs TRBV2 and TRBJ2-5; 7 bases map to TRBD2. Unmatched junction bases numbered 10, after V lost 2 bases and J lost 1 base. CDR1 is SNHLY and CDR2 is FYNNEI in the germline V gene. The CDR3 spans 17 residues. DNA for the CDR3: TGTGCCAGCAGTGAAACGGGGGGTTACTGGGTCCAAGAGACCCAGTACTTC. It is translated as CASSETGGYWVQETQYF.

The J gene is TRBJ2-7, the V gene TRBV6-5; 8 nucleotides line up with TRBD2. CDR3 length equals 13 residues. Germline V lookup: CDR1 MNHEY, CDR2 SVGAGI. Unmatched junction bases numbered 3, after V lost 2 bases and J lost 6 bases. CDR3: CASSYAAGGEQYF. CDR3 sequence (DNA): TGTGCCAGCAGTTACGCCGCGGGAGGCGAGCAGTACTTC.

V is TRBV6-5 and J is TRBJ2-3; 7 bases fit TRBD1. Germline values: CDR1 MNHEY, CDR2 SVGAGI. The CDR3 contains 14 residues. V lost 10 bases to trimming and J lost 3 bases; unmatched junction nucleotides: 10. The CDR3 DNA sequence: TGTGCCACACAGATATCGGGACAGACAGATACGCAGTATTTT. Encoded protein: CATQISGQTDTQYF.

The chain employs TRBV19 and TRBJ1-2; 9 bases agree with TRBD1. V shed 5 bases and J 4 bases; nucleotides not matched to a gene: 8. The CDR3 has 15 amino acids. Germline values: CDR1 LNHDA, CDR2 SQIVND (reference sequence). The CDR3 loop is CASSAQGARIYGYTF. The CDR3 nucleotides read TGTGCCAGTAGTGCACAGGGGGCGCGGATCTATGGCTACACCTTC.

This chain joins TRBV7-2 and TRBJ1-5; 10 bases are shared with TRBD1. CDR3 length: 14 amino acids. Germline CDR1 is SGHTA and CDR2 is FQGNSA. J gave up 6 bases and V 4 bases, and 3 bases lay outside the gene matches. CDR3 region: CASSYDRGPQPQHF. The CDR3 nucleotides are TGTGCCAGCAGCTACGACAGGGGGCCTCAGCCCCAGCATTTT.

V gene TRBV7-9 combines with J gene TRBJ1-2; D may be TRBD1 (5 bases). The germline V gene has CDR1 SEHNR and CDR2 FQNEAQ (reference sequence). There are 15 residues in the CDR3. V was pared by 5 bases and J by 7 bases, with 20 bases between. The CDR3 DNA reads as TGTGCCAGCAGCGATGCCCTAGTCAGGGCCGGTGGCTACACCTTC. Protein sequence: CASSDALVRAGGYTF.

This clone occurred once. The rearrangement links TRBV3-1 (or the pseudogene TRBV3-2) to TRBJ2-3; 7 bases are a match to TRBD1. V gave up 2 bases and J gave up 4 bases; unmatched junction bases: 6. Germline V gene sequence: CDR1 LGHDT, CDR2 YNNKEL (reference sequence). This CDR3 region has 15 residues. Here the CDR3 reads CASSQLGQDADTQYF. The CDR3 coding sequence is TGTGCCAGCAGCCAACTCGGACAGGATGCAGATACGCAGTATTTT.

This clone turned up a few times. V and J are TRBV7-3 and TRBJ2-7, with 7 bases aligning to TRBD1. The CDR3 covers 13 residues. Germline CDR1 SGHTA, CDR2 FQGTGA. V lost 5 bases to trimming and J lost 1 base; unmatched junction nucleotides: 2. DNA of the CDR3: TGTGCCAGCAGCAAGACAGGGTCCTACGAGCAGTACTTC. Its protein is CASSKTGSYEQYF.

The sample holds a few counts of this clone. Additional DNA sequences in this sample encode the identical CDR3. CDR3 region: CASSGDYGYTF. The CDR3 nucleotides are TGTGCCAGCAGTGGAGACTATGGCTACACCTTC. V is TRBV2 and J is TRBJ1-2, with D uncertain. Trimming took off 4 bases at V and 3 bases at J, with 3 bases between the two ends. The CDR3 consists of 11 residues. Germline V gene data show CDR1 as SNHLY and CDR2 as FYNNEI. The complete variable domain, with remaining parts taken from reference TRBV2 and TRBJ1-2, reads EPEVTQTPSHQVTQMGQEVILRCVPISNHLYFYWYRQILGQKVEFLVSFYNNEISEKSEIFDDQFSVERPDGSNFTLKIRSTKLEDSAMYFCASSGDYGYTFGSGTRLTVV.

CDR3: CASGTAGGELFF. CDR3 coding DNA: TGTGCTAGTGGGACCGCAGGGGGGGAGCTGTTTTTT. The chain is built from TRBV12-5 and TRBJ2-2, with D possibly matching TRBD1 (5 bases). The CDR3 loop spans 12 amino acids. Trimming shortened V by 6 bases and J by 8 bases, and 10 bases separated the two germline ends. Germline assignment: CDR1 LGHNT and CDR2 FRNRAP.

Here the CDR3 reads CASSPQGRTELNEKLFF. The CDR3 nucleotides are TGTGCCAGCAGTCCACAGGGGCGAACGGAACTTAATGAAAAACTGTTTTTT. This chain links TRBV6-6 with TRBJ1-4; 7 bases are shared with TRBD1. CDR1 and CDR2 from the germline V gene are MNHNY and SVGAGI (reference sequence). The CDR3 runs 17 residues. The J segment lost 4 bases and the V segment lost 5 bases, leaving 13 bases of the junction unmatched.

The CDR3 DNA reads TGTGCCAGCAGTTTCGGGGGGCACGAGCAGTACTTC. It is translated as CASSFGGHEQYF. The chain combines TRBV12-3 or TRBV12-4 with TRBJ2-7; a possible D gene is TRBD2 (7 bases). Trimming removed 3 bases at V and 5 bases at J, with 8 bases between. This CDR3 comprises 12 residues.

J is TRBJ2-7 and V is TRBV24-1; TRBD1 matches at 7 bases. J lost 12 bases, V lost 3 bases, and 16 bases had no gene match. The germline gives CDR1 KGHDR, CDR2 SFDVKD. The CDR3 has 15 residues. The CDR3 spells CATSDQSPTGLVRYF. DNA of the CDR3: TGTGCCACCAGTGATCAATCTCCGACAGGGTTAGTTCGGTACTTC.

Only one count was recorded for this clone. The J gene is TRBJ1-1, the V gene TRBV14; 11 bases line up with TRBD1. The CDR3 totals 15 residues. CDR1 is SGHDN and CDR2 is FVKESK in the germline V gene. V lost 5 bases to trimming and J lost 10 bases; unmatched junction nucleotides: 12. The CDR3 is CASSTTGTGGSPAFF. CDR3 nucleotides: TGTGCCAGCAGCACAACCGGGACAGGGGGATCTCCAGCTTTCTTT.

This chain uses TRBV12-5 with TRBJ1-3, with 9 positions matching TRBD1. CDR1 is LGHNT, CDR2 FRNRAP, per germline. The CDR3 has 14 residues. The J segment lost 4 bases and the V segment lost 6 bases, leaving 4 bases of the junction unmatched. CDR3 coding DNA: TGTGCTAGTGGGCTAACAGGGGGCGGAAACACCATATATTTT. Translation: CASGLTGGGNTIYF.

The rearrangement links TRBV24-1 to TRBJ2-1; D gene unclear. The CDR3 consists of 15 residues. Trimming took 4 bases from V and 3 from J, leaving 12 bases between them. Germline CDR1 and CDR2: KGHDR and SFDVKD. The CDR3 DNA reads TGTGCCACCAGTGAGGGTGGGCAAGGCTACAATGAGCAGTTCTTC. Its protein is CATSEGGQGYNEQFF.

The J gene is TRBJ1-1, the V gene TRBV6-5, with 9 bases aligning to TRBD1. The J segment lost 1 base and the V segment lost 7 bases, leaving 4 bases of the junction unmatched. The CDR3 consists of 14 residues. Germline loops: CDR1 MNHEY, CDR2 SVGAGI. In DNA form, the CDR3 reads TGTGCCAGCATCCGGGACAGGGCGAACACTGAAGCTTTCTTT. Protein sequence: CASIRDRANTEAFF.

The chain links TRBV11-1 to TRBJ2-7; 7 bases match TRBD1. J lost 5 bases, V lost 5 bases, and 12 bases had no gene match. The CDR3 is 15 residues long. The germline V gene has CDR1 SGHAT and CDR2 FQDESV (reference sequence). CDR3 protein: CASSRKQGTAHEQYF. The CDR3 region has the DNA TGTGCCAGCAGCCGTAAACAGGGGACGGCCCACGAGCAGTACTTC.

As DNA, the CDR3 is TGTGCCAGCAGTCTAGGACAGGGAGGTTTGAGCAATCAGCCCCAGCATTTT. Translation gives CASSLGQGGLSNQPQHF. V usage is TRBV5-8 and J usage is TRBJ1-5; 8 nucleotides line up with TRBD1. V dropped 5 bases and J dropped 1; count of bases not matched to a gene: 11. CDR3 length: 17 amino acids. CDR1 and CDR2 from the germline V gene are SGHTS and YDEGEE.

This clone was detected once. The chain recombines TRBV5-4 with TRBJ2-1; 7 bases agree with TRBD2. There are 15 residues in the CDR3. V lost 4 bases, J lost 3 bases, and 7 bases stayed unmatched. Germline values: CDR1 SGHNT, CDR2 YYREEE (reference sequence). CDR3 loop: CASSPPSGYYNEQFF. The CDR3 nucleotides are TGTGCCAGCAGCCCCCCTAGCGGCTACTACAATGAGCAGTTCTTC.

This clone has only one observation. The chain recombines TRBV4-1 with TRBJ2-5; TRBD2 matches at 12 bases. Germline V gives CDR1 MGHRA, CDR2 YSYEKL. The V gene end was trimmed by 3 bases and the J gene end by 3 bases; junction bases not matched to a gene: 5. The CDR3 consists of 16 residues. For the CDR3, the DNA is TGCGCCAGCAGCCACCGGACTAGCGGGGTAGAAGAGACCCAGTACTTC. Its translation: CASSHRTSGVEETQYF.

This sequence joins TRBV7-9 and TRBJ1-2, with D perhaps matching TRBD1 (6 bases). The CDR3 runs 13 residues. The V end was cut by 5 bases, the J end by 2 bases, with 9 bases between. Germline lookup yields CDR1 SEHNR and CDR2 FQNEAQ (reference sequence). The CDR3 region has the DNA TGTGCCAGCAGCAGACAGGAAAACTATGGCTACACCTTC. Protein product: CASSRQENYGYTF.

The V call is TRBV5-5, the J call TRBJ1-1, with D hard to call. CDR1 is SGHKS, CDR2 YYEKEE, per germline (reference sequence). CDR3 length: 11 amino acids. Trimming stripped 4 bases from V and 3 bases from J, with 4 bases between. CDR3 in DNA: TGTGCCAGCAGCCGGGACACTGAAGCTTTCTTT. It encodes CASSRDTEAFF.

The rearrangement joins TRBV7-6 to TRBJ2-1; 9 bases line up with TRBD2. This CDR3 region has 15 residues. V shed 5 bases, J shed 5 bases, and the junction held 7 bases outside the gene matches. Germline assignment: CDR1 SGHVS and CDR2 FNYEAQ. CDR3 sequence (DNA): TGTGCCAGCAGCCCGCTAGCGGGGAGAAACAATGAGCAGTTCTTC. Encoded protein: CASSPLAGRNNEQFF. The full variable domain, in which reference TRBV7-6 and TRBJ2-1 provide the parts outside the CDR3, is GAGVSQSPRYKVTKRGQDVALRCDPISGHVSLYWYRQALGQGPEFLTYFNYEAQQDKSGLPNDRFSAERPEGSISTLTIQRTEQRDSAMYRCASSPLAGRNNEQFFGPGTRLTVL.

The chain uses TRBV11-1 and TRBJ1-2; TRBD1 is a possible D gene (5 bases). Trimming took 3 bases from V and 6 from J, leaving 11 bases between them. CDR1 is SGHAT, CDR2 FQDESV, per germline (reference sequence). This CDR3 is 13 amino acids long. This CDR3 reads CASSFGRVDGYTF. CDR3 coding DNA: TGTGCCAGCAGCTTTGGCAGGGTGGATGGCTACACCTTC.